This T cell receptor (beta chain) originates from a study of blood T cell repertoires in COVID-19. Study context: The United States, Italy and Spain provided the acute and convalescent COVID-19 samples.

Looked up from germline, CDR1 is SGHRS and CDR2 is YFSETQ. CDR3 length: 14 amino acids. After removal of 4 bases from V and 10 bases from J, the junction contained 6 bases not matched to a gene. Per the study methods: Reference gene primer amplification yielded estimated nucleated cell counts. Produced via immunoSEQ multiplex PCR; TCRdb's table is partial and in-frame only. V, J and clone size derive from that table, while D and trimming were established from the DNA sequence. The top ten clones hold under 3.5% of a sample with 250,000 to 350,000 clones, 86% of them seen once. The source is a woman aged 25 to 45 with active or convalescent COVID-19. Sequenced sample: peripheral blood. The chain is built from TRBV5-1 and TRBJ2-1; 12 bases are a match to TRBD2. Written as DNA, the CDR3 is TGCGCCAGCAGCACGGGACTAGCGGGTGCCGAGCAGTTCTTC. Amino acids: CASSTGLAGAEQFF.